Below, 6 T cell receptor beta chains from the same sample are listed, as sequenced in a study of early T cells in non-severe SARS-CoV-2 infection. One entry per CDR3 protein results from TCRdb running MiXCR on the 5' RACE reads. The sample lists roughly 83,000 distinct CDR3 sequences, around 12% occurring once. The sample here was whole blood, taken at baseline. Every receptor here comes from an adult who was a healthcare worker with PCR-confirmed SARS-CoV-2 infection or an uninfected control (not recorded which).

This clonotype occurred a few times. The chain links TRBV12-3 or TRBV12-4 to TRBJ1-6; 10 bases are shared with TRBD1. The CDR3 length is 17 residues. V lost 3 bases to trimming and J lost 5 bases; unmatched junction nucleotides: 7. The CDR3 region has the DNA TGTGCCAGCAGTTTGAGCTCCGGGACAGGGGATAATTCACCCCTCCACTTT. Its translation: CASSLSSGTGDNSPLHF.

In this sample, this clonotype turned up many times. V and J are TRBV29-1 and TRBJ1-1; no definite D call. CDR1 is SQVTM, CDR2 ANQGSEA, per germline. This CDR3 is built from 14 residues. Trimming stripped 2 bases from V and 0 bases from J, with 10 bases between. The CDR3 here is CSVESRLVNTEAFF. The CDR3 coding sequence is TGCAGCGTTGAAAGTCGGCTGGTGAACACTGAAGCTTTCTTT. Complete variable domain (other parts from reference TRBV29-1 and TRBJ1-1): SAVISQKPSRDICQRGTSLTIQCQVDSQVTMMFWYRQQPGQSLTLIATANQGSEATYESGFVIDKFPISRPNLTFSTLTVSNMSPEDSSIYLCSVESRLVNTEAFFGQGTRLTVV.

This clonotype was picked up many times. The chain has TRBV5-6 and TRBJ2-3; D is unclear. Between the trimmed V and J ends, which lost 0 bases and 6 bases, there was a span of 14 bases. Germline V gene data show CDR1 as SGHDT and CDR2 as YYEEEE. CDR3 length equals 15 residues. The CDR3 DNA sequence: TGTGCCAGCAGCTTGGGCACAGATCTTCGGGATACGCAGTATTTT. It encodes CASSLGTDLRDTQYF. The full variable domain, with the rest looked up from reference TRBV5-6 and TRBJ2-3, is DAGVTQSPTHLIKTRGQQVTLRCSPKSGHDTVSWYQQALGQGPQFIFQYYEEEERQRGNFPDRFSGHQFPNYSSELNVNALLLGDSALYLCASSLGTDLRDTQYFGPGTRLTVL.

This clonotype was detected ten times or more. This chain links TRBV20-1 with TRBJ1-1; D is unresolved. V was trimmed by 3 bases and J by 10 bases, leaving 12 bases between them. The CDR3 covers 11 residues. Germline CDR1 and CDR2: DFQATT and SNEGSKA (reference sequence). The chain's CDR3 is CSASRVAAAFF. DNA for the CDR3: TGCAGTGCTAGTAGGGTTGCGGCAGCTTTCTTT.

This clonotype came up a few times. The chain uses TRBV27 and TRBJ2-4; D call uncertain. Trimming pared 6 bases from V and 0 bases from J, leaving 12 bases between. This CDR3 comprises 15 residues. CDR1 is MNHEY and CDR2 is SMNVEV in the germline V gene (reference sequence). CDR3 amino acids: CASSYRSLAKNIQYF. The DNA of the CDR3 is TGTGCCAGCAGCTACAGATCTCTAGCCAAAAACATTCAGTACTTC.

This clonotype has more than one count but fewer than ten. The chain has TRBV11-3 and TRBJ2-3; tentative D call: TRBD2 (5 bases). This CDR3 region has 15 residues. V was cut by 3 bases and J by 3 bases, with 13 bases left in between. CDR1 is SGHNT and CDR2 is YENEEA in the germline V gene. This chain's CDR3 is CASSLTRVRTDTQYF. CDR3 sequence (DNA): TGTGCCAGCAGCTTGACGCGGGTCCGGACAGATACGCAGTATTTT. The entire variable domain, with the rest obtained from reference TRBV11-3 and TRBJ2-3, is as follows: EAGVVQSPRYKIIEKKQPVAFWCNPISGHNTLYWYLQNLGQGPELLIRYENEEAVDDSQLPKDRFSAERLKGVDSTLKIQPAELGDSAVYLCASSLTRVRTDTQYFGPGTRLTVL.